This TCR beta chain was sequenced during a study of T cells after yellow fever vaccination. A remark on this clonotype: Its antigen is as yet unknown.

Template switching by 5'RACE produced TCR cDNA, adding a universal primer site and UMIs. Each CDR3 protein gets one entry after TCRdb re-called the 5' RACE reads with MiXCR. The sample records some 390,000 distinct CDR3 sequences, roughly a sixth being singletons. Whole-study findings and limits: Secondary responses were weaker yet peaked faster, day 5 versus 15. CD4 and CD8 compartments shared a small share of clonotypes. Boosting was followed by the reappearance of most primary-vaccination clones (roughly 96% CD4, around 90% CD8).

Germline values: CDR1 MNHEY, CDR2 SVGAGI. Trimming cost V 8 bases and J 9 bases, with 8 bases left between them. The CDR3 consists of 11 residues. The V gene is TRBV6-5, the J gene TRBJ1-6; TRBD1 is a possible D gene (5 bases). This specimen was PBMCs, taken before the yellow fever booster vaccination. This TCR was recovered from a man in his late teens or twenties who received the YFV17D yellow fever vaccine. CDR3 DNA: TGTGCCAGCGGGGACGTTTCACCCCTCCACTTT. Its protein product is CASGDVSPLHF.